This T cell receptor (beta chain) was documented in a study of cytomegalovirus exposure and HLA in healthy donors (dated by TCRdb to about 2017). Background for the entire study: An earlier analysis of roughly 610 of the donors reported 250 to 300 Gb of sequence data and around 100 million unique TCR beta sequences obtained from around 180 million T cells. Every discovery cohort repertoire had been produced on one sequencing platform. Roughly five DR-DQ haplotypes were handled as single units for association and clustering, since linkage in the cohort was strong. Rather than drawing on any new phenotypic data, the later analysis identified candidate immune exposures from TCR beta sequences and the way those sequences occurred across donors. Typing coverage differed by locus: A, B, C, DRB1 and DQB1 were typed in about 629-640 donors, DQA1 in 500 to 550, DPA1 in 600 to 610, and DPB1 in 400 to 480. Among roughly 370 genotyped donors of the cohort, an average of approximately 240,000 unique TCR beta nucleotide sequences were sequenced per donor, approximately 20% of them non-productive. Along with the roughly 610-subject first cohort, a separate validation cohort of some 130 different subjects was used. The aim of the study was to test whether cataloging public T cell receptors could identify signatures of past pathogen exposure. Genome-wide SNP genotypes for about three fifths of the roughly 670 donors were used in a later genetic analysis, which treated that subset as a discovery cohort. To decide whether each TCR beta V gene segment behaved as functional or pseudogenic, an earlier analysis of over 500 of the donors relied on high-throughput TCR beta sequencing. High-throughput TCR immunosequencing, statistical association of individual TCRs with disease status, and machine learning were combined to predict cytomegalovirus infection status. A later analysis re-analyzed previously published TCR beta repertoires from hundreds of donors and added high-resolution HLA genotyping to study TCR occurrence patterns. Donor age, sex, ethnicity and CMV serostatus were compiled alongside the repertoire data. Approximately 310 gigabases of sequencing data and 78 million or so unique TCR sequences were included in an early release covering around 600 HLA-typed donors. Class I and class II HLA loci were covered by the typing at four-digit resolution. Among the roughly 400 genotyped donors, 75% to 90% belonged to the genetic ancestry cluster associated with self-reported Caucasian donors. Using immunosequencing, the study profiled T cell repertoires from about 620 subjects and related those repertoires to cytomegalovirus serostatus. The study at large found these results: In both the original and validation cohorts, the classifier was reported to diagnose cytomegalovirus status with high specificity and sensitivity. A later analysis associated about 17,000 TCR beta sequences with specific HLA alleles at a false discovery rate of 0.05. Because HLA typing was missing for some donors at each locus, association tests included only the typed subset. A later analysis found that most CMV-associated TCR beta chains appeared HLA-restricted, with HLA associations seemingly driven largely by CMV exposure. Some IMGT-functional V segments, including TRBV6-2 and TRBV6-3, could not be told apart with the 87-base-pair reads, so those segments were excluded. The study listed around 160 TCR beta chains as associated with cytomegalovirus. In a later analysis, HLA-associated TCR beta chains were found to be more clonally expanded and to have lower generation probabilities than equally common non-associated chains. A cluster of highly shared sequence variants was judged likely to represent a technical artifact of the sequencing pipeline. While some public TCRs were present in many individuals, most TCR sequences turned up only very rarely across donors. The earlier analysis of nearly 600 of the donors excluded over 15 rarely observed V segments, including chromosome 9 orphons, because counts were too low. In a later genetic analysis, a missense DCLRE1C variant was associated with V-gene and J-gene trimming of TCR beta chains, and the association was replicated in an independent cohort. In an earlier analysis of 500 to 650 of the donors, most TCR beta V segments appeared in productive rearrangements about 87% or about 30% of the time, broadly matching IMGT annotations. In vitro tests confirmed that a few of the cytomegalovirus-associated TCR beta chains recognize cytomegalovirus antigens. The only immune exposure information available for the cohort was CMV serostatus. Correlated functional status among segregating V segments might be attributable to linkage disequilibrium, but an unknown experimental factor could not be ruled out. Several of the top co-occurrence clusters appeared to be linked to parvovirus B19, influenza, CMV and Epstein-Barr virus, according to a later analysis. Compared with the roughly 700-donor mean, donors in an Asian-associated ancestry cluster had fewer N-insertions in productive TCRs, according to a later genetic analysis. Presence/absence analyses assumed roughly uniform sequencing depth across donors, an assumption that may not hold. According to the authors, the approach could potentially be generalized to other disease states and immunological phenotypes. The cohort was sequenced for TCR beta chains only, and without alpha or paired-chain data the features that could be detected were limited. According to a later analysis, TCR association rates differed among HLA loci, with DRB1 alleles showing the most associated TCRs and HLA-C alleles showing the fewest. When HLA alleles, especially DR and DQ, strongly co-occurred, attributing TCR associations to individual alleles was difficult. A further reported finding was that TCR beta sequences accurately predicted the HLA-A and HLA-B alleles for most subjects in the first cohort.

The library was generated by the immunoSEQ multiplex PCR assay. For the multiplex PCR, a mixture combining 60 forward primers for TCR Vbeta segments and 13 reverse primers for TCR Jbeta segments was used. The CDR3 region of rearranged TCR beta genes was amplified from genomic DNA with a multiplex PCR assay. The Illumina HiSeq System was used to sequence the amplified TCR beta libraries as 87-base-pair reads. On the authors' methods: A later analysis tallied 75 million to 95 million unique TCR beta chains across the 550 to 850 repertoires, and approximately 12 million of those chains were shared by two or more donors. To remove PCR and sequencing errors, raw reads were error-corrected and collapsed into unique sequences using a nearest-neighbor algorithm that merged closely related sequences. Alignment of CDR3 sequences to IMGT reference sequences was used to assign V, D and J gene segments. For a sequence to be retained, a match of at least six nucleotides to both a V gene segment and a J gene segment was required. A rearrangement was called productive if the CDR3 had no stop codons and remained in frame with V and J, and every other rearrangement was called non-productive. Following IMGT convention, CDR3 was defined as the stretch from the second conserved V-encoded cysteine to the conserved J-encoded phenylalanine. Sequences without an unambiguous match to a single V gene segment were excluded from the earlier analysis of several hundred of the donors. In an earlier analysis of around 590 of the donors, a V segment was called functional when productive rearrangements were above 56.7%, and segregating when the standard deviation between donors exceeded 5%. A statistical classification framework was developed to diagnose cytomegalovirus status using the catalog of TCR beta chain sequences. V and J gene assignment, in a later analysis, came from comparing TCR nucleotide sequences with IMGT/GENE-DB human TR gene sequences. In a later analysis, CDR3 sequences and most-parsimonious VDJ recombination scenarios were assigned using the TCRdist pipeline. In a later analysis, every TCR beta chain was defined by the combination of its CDR3 amino acid sequence and its V-gene family, and reads without a unique V-gene family were dropped. In a later analysis, fewer than 600 highly shared, low-generation-probability nucleotide sequences were removed to address suspected cross-contamination and a sequencing artifact. A later analysis calculated a clonal expansion index for each public chain from normalized within-repertoire ranks of inferred template counts. In a later analysis, generation probabilities were computed with a VDJ recombination model fitted to out-of-frame rearrangements, and the resulting probabilities were checked against IGoR. In a later analysis, TCR-TCR, TCR-HLA and TCR-CMV co-occurrence was scored with hypergeometric tests, and a repertoire-size bias correction was applied to TCR pairs. To estimate false discovery rates, a later analysis permuted the HLA or CMV assignments 20 times. In a later analysis, co-occurring TCRs were grouped using DBSCAN, and TCRdist sequence similarity was added for clustering within HLA-allele-positive subsets. Repertoires with fewer than 30,000 or more than 120,000 public chains were left out of co-occurrence clustering, as were a few repertoires with anomalous nucleotide sharing. TCRdb provides this immuneACCESS table in a form limited to in-frame rearrangements. Some clones are lacking; in checked studies, under half of them reflect an unresolved V gene, and why the rest are absent is not known. V and J calls and clone size are those listed in that table; D and trimming were worked out from the DNA. In all, the sample holds 90,000 to 120,000 clones, and over 75% of those were seen once. The top ten hold approximately 4.5% of the sample.

The junction carries 15 bases between V and J, which are trimmed by 2 bases and 11 bases respectively. According to the germline V gene, CDR1 reads SNHLY and CDR2 reads FYNNEI. The CDR3 runs 13 residues from the cysteine to the phenylalanine. Kept here is only the CDR3 DNA, which spans 39 bases and is read in frame from base 1. Notes on this clone: Its antigen is still unknown. The record has no base qualities; no much larger clone is one base away.

In total, approximately 690 healthy bone marrow donors made up the cohort. Cohort members were all nominally healthy when sampled, although unrecorded immune exposures were likely present. The donor was CMV seronegative and belonged to the group of more than 300 seronegative cohort members. A peripheral blood sample was collected from each donor, and TCR beta sequencing was performed on peripheral blood mononuclear cells. Genomic DNA was extracted from the blood cell samples with the Qiagen DNeasy Blood Extraction Kit. Sequencing used PBMCs. The chain links TRBV2 with TRBJ1-1, with the D gene call left open. This receptor was identified in a male donor in good health and CMV-seronegative. The CDR3 in this case is CASSESRPPRAFF. The DNA reads as follows: TGTGCCAGCAGTGAATCTCGCCCCCCCAGGGCTTTCTTT.